This TCR beta chain was sequenced for a study of control samples from healthy donors and cancer patients. The protocol was immunoSEQ multiplex PCR, while the TCRdb copy is restricted to in-frame clones and leaves out a portion. The sample carries over 80,000 clones, roughly 80% recorded once. The CDR3 length is 14 residues. Germline V gene data show CDR1 as MNHEY and CDR2 as SVGAGI. The V gene end was trimmed by 6 bases and the J gene end by 4 bases; junction bases not matched to a gene: 2. This receptor was identified in a man aged 25-45 years in good health. The genes are TRBV6-5 and TRBJ2-2; the match to TRBD1 covers 10 bases. The specimen was blood. In DNA, the CDR3 is TGTGCCAGCAGCCGGGACAGGGGCACCGGGGAGCTGTTTTTT. This gives the protein CASSRDRGTGELFF.